Shown below are 4 T cell receptor beta chains from a single sample sequenced in a study of blood T cells in healthy people across ages. Using a J-beta primer mix together with a sample-barcoded 5' primer, a second PCR was run for about 6 to 12 cycles. TCRdb fed the 5' RACE reads into MiXCR, producing one record per CDR3 protein. The sample lists approximately 790,000 distinct CDR3 sequences, less than 80% seen once, with 28% in the top ten. Sequenced: blood. Every receptor here comes from a man aged 30-40 years in good health.

V gene TRBV6-6 combines with J gene TRBJ2-3; TRBD1 aligns across 9 bases. CDR1 is MNHNY, CDR2 SVGAGI, per germline (reference sequence). Trimming took 5 bases from V and 0 from J; bases not matched to a gene: 3. This CDR3 region has 15 residues. CDR3 DNA sequence: TGTGCCAGCAGTATTGGGACAGGGAGCACAGATACGCAGTATTTT. Protein sequence: CASSIGTGSTDTQYF.

As regards this clonotype: This clone may be a read error of a much larger clone one base away. The chain is built from TRBV27 and TRBJ1-5, with 7 bases fitting TRBD1. The CDR3 sequence is 14 residues long. The trim removed 5 bases at V and 6 bases at J, leaving 7 bases unmatched. Per germline, CDR1 MNHEY and CDR2 SMNVEV (reference sequence). The CDR3 region is CASSRQGGSQPQHF. CDR3 DNA: TGTGCCAGCAGTCGTCAGGGGGGTAGTCAGCCCCAGCATTTT.

This rearrangement joins TRBV20-1 to TRBJ2-1; 11 nucleotides align to TRBD2. CDR1 and CDR2 from the germline V gene are DFQATT and SNEGSKA (reference sequence). The CDR3 length is 16 residues. Unmatched junction bases numbered 7, after V lost 3 bases and J lost 3 bases. CDR3 region: CSASNPTSGDYNEQFF. CDR3 nucleotides: TGCAGTGCTAGTAACCCGACTAGCGGGGACTACAATGAGCAGTTCTTC.

This chain links TRBV6-5 with TRBJ2-4; 7 bases map to TRBD1. The CDR3 runs 11 residues. V trimming: 8 bases; J trimming: 7 bases; junction bases outside the gene matches: 2. Germline CDR1 reads MNHEY; CDR2 reads SVGAGI. This CDR3 reads CASVQGNIQYF. The CDR3, as DNA: TGTGCCAGCGTACAGGGGAACATTCAGTACTTC.